The rows below give T cell receptor beta chains drawn from one sample of a study of blood T cell repertoires in COVID-19. Using immunoSEQ multiplex PCR, the repertoire was profiled, and TCRdb retains in-frame clones only, with some absent. The profile shows tens of thousands of clones, around 85% of them singletons. The sample comprised peripheral blood. These receptors all come from a man aged 45-60 years with active COVID-19. Each CDR3 is given with its conserved first and last residue. The order of the fields is V gene, D gene, J gene, clone size, CDR3 DNA, CDR3 protein. The D gene is left open where the match is weak. Some rows mark clone size as missing; the rest say once, few, many or name a class of expanded clone.

v_call: TRBV5-1; d_call: .; j_call: TRBJ1-2; clone_size: .; cdr3_nt: TGCGCCAGCGCGGCAGGGTATTTTTCTAACTATGGCTACACCTTC; cdr3_aa: CASAAGYFSNYGYTF
v_call: TRBV19; d_call: .; j_call: TRBJ1-3; clone_size: .; cdr3_nt: TGTGCCAGTAGCCTCTCTGGAAACACCATATATTTT; cdr3_aa: CASSLSGNTIYF
v_call: TRBV27; d_call: TRBD2; j_call: TRBJ2-7; clone_size: medium-sized; cdr3_nt: TGTGCCAGCAGATACAGCGGGGGCCCCCTGTTCGAGCAGTACTTC; cdr3_aa: CASRYSGGPLFEQYF
v_call: TRBV11-2; d_call: .; j_call: TRBJ2-2; clone_size: once; cdr3_nt: TGTGCCAGCAGCTCCCTACGAACCGGGGAGCTGTTTTTT; cdr3_aa: CASSSLRTGELFF
v_call: TRBV4-1; d_call: TRBD1; j_call: TRBJ2-7; clone_size: .; cdr3_nt: TGCGCCAGCAGCCTCCGGGACAGGGGCTACGAGCAGTACTTC; cdr3_aa: CASSLRDRGYEQYF
v_call: TRBV19; d_call: .; j_call: TRBJ2-2; clone_size: .; cdr3_nt: TGTGCCAGTAGGGCCCACGTATCGAACACCGGGGAGCTGTTTTTT; cdr3_aa: CASRAHVSNTGELFF
v_call: TRBV7-7; d_call: TRBD2; j_call: TRBJ2-7; clone_size: .; cdr3_nt: TGTGCCAGCAGCTTCCTAGCGGGGAGCTCCTACGAGCAGTACTTC; cdr3_aa: CASSFLAGSSYEQYF
v_call: TRBV5-4; d_call: TRBD2; j_call: TRBJ2-2; clone_size: few; cdr3_nt: TGTGCCAGCAGCAAACTAGCGGGGATAAACACCGGGGAGCTGTTTTTT; cdr3_aa: CASSKLAGINTGELFF
v_call: TRBV19; d_call: .; j_call: TRBJ1-4; clone_size: .; cdr3_nt: TGTGCCAGCCAGAAGACAGGTCTTAATGAAAAACTGTTTTTT; cdr3_aa: CASQKTGLNEKLFF
v_call: TRBV10-3; d_call: TRBD2; j_call: TRBJ2-7; clone_size: .; cdr3_nt: TGTGCCATCAGCGTAAGCGGGGGGGACTCCTACGAGCAGTACTTC; cdr3_aa: CAISVSGGDSYEQYF
v_call: TRBV19; d_call: TRBD2; j_call: TRBJ2-1; clone_size: .; cdr3_nt: TGTGCCAGTAGTCTGACTAGCGGGATCGATGAGCAGTTCTTC; cdr3_aa: CASSLTSGIDEQFF
v_call: TRBV9; d_call: .; j_call: TRBJ2-6; clone_size: .; cdr3_nt: TGTGCCAGCAGCGACCAGGGAACTGGGGCCAACGTCCTGACTTTC; cdr3_aa: CASSDQGTGANVLTF
v_call: TRBV29-1; d_call: .; j_call: TRBJ2-7; clone_size: few; cdr3_nt: TGCAGCGTTGAAGTCGTTTACGAGCAGTACTTC; cdr3_aa: CSVEVVYEQYF